The rows below give T cell receptor beta chains drawn from one sample of a study of shared clonotypes between healthy human individuals. The repertoire was sequenced with immunoSEQ multiplex PCR; TCRdb's copy has only in-frame clones and lacks some. The table has roughly 650,000 clones, approximately 97% seen once. Sequencing was done on a sample of naive CD4+ T cells sorted from blood. These receptors were collected from a woman aged 25 to 39 in good health. Both conserved end residues are part of each CDR3. D genes are given only for firm matches. Some rows mark clone size as missing; the rest say once, few, many or name a class of expanded clone.

J gene,D gene,clone size,V gene,CDR3 protein,CDR3 DNA
TRBJ2-3,-,-,TRBV10-3,CAISDREMTDTQYF,TGTGCCATCAGTGACAGGGAAATGACAGATACGCAGTATTTT
TRBJ2-7,-,-,TRBV5-1,CASSLYAGSSSYEQYF,TGCGCCAGCAGCTTGTACGCGGGTAGTAGCTCCTACGAGCAGTACTTC
TRBJ2-1,TRBD2,-,TRBV5-5,CASSQGLAEYNEQFF,TGTGCCAGCAGCCAAGGACTAGCGGAATACAATGAGCAGTTCTTC
TRBJ1-3,-,-,TRBV2,CASRDQATSGNTIYF,TGTGCCAGCAGGGACCAGGCTACCTCTGGAAACACCATATATTTT
TRBJ2-1,-,-,TRBV10-1,CASKTRCRFF,TGCGCCAGCAAGACCCGTTGTCGGTTCTTC
TRBJ2-3,TRBD2,-,TRBV6-1,CASSGLAGASTDTQYF,TGTGCCAGCAGTGGACTAGCGGGAGCGTCGACAGATACGCAGTATTTT
TRBJ2-5,-,-,TRBV5-1,CASSLGLVGETQYF,TGCGCCAGCAGCTTGGGACTAGTGGGCGAGACCCAGTACTTC
TRBJ1-5,-,-,TRBV28,CASRSLGNQPQHF,TGTGCCAGCAGAAGCCTCGGCAATCAGCCCCAGCATTTT
TRBJ1-2,TRBD1,-,TRBV2,CARTGTGGWNVF,TGTGCCAGAACCGGGACAGGGGGCTGGAACGTCTTC
TRBJ1-1,-,-,TRBV6-5,CASSYQAATVVTEAFF,TGTGCCAGCAGTTACCAAGCAGCGACAGTTGTGACTGAAGCTTTCTTT
TRBJ2-1,-,-,TRBV11-3,CASSLLAGINEQFF,TGTGCCAGCAGCCTCCTGGCGGGGATCAATGAGCAGTTCTTC
TRBJ2-7,TRBD2,-,TRBV9,CASSVSFAGGPNEQYF,TGTGCCAGCAGCGTAAGCTTCGCGGGAGGGCCAAACGAGCAGTACTTC
TRBJ1-5,-,-,TRBV19,CATASLTGYNQPQHF,TGTGCCACCGCGTCCCTGACAGGCTACAATCAGCCCCAGCATTTT
TRBJ2-7,-,-,TRBV10-3,CAISESNSYYEQYF,TGTGCCATCAGTGAGTCGAACAGTTACTACGAGCAGTACTTC
TRBJ1-1,-,-,TRBV7-9,CASSEGLFSTEAFF,TGTGCCAGCAGTGAGGGCCTTTTTTCCACTGAAGCTTTCTTT
TRBJ2-7,-,-,TRBV2,CASTRTPYEQYF,TGTGCCAGCACCAGGACCCCCTACGAGCAGTACTTC
TRBJ2-7,TRBD2,-,TRBV7-9,CASSLGSSGLYEQYF,TGTGCCAGCAGCTTAGGTTCTAGCGGGCTCTACGAGCAGTACTTC
TRBJ1-5,TRBD1,-,TRBV28,CASSLYPGQSNQPQHF,TGTGCCAGCAGTTTATACCCGGGACAGTCCAATCAGCCCCAGCATTTT
TRBJ2-1,-,-,TRBV28,CASRGTLYNEQFF,TGTGCCAGCAGGGGCACCCTTTACAATGAGCAGTTCTTC
TRBJ2-7,TRBD1,-,TRBV5-8,CASSKDRAYEQYF,TGTGCCAGCAGCAAGGACAGGGCCTACGAGCAGTACTTC
TRBJ1-2,-,-,TRBV6-1,CASSKRNYGYTF,TGTGCCAGCAGTAAAAGGAACTATGGCTACACCTTC
TRBJ2-7,TRBD2,-,TRBV28,CASSPHGTSGDYEQYF,TGTGCCAGCAGTCCCCATGGGACTAGCGGAGATTACGAGCAGTACTTC
TRBJ2-7,-,-,TRBV19,CATSSGQTYEQYF,TGTGCCACCTCCTCGGGACAAACCTACGAGCAGTACTTC
TRBJ2-3,-,-,TRBV7-9,CASSPRGRGSDTDTQYF,TGTGCCAGCAGCCCGCGGGGCAGGGGGTCGGACACAGATACGCAGTATTTT
TRBJ2-4,-,-,TRBV7-9,CASSLITLAKNIQYF,TGTGCCAGCAGCTTGATAACCCTAGCCAAAAACATTCAGTACTTC
TRBJ2-3,TRBD2,-,TRBV7-8,CATQREFLYF,TGTGCCACCCAGCGGGAGTTTCTGTATTTT
TRBJ2-5,TRBD1,-,TRBV5-1,CASSLGLQGWETQYF,TGCGCCAGCAGCTTGGGCTTACAGGGGTGGGAGACCCAGTACTTC
TRBJ1-4,-,-,TRBV15,CATSRDPGHLNEKLFF,TGTGCCACCAGCAGAGACCCAGGACACTTAAATGAAAAACTGTTTTTT
TRBJ2-1,TRBD2,-,TRBV5-6,CASSETSGTYNEQFF,TGTGCCAGCAGCGAGACTAGCGGGACGTACAATGAGCAGTTCTTC
TRBJ2-1,TRBD2,-,TRBV11-2,CASSLVAGGSYNEQFF,TGTGCCAGCAGCTTAGTAGCGGGAGGATCCTACAATGAGCAGTTCTTC
TRBJ2-7,TRBD2,-,TRBV28,CASSPPGLVMDEQYF,TGTGCCAGCAGCCCCCCCGGACTAGTCATGGACGAGCAGTACTTC
TRBJ2-2,TRBD2,-,TRBV28,CASSLLAGVPTGELFF,TGTGCCAGCAGTTTGCTAGCGGGAGTGCCCACCGGGGAGCTGTTTTTT
TRBJ2-2,-,-,TRBV7-9,CASSLRVTVGELFF,TGTGCCAGCAGCCTCAGGGTTACTGTCGGGGAGCTGTTTTTT
TRBJ2-3,-,-,TRBV6-5,CASSYGLDTDTQYF,TGTGCCAGCAGTTACGGGCTAGATACAGATACGCAGTATTTT
TRBJ2-2,TRBD2,-,TRBV5-1,CASSWTSGSSTGELFF,TGCGCCAGCAGCTGGACTAGCGGGAGTTCTACGGGGGAGCTGTTTTTT
TRBJ2-5,TRBD2,once,TRBV6-1,CASIEVTSAETQYF,TGTGCCAGCATCGAAGTGACTAGCGCAGAGACCCAGTACTTC
TRBJ2-7,-,-,TRBV5-5,CASSLYPDSYEQYF,TGTGCCAGCAGCTTGTACCCGGACTCCTACGAGCAGTACTTC
TRBJ2-6,-,-,TRBV11-2,CASSPPKGASGANVLTF,TGTGCCAGCAGCCCCCCCAAGGGAGCGTCTGGGGCCAACGTCCTGACTTTC